Sequencing of this TCR beta chain was carried out in a study of vaccination and CD4 T cells after COVID-19. Using its own MiXCR run on the PCR reads, TCRdb lists one record per CDR3 protein. The sample holds more than 35,000 distinct CDR3 sequences, under 45% seen once. Germline loops: CDR1 SGHNT, CDR2 YYREEE (reference sequence). V was trimmed by 0 bases and J by 5 bases, leaving 8 bases between them. This CDR3 has 13 residues. Time point indicated: late sampling 161 to 241 days after vaccination in a few convalescent patients. The specimen comprised CD4+ T cells from blood, sampled about 7 months after SARS-CoV-2 vaccination. The genes are TRBV5-4 and TRBJ2-5, with D possibly matching TRBD1 (6 bases). The receptor's source is a human donor who had recovered from COVID-19. Here the CDR3 DNA reads TGTGCCAGCAGCTTGGGCAGGGGTGAGACCCAGTACTTC. Translating gives CASSLGRGETQYF.